Listed here are 9 T cell receptor beta chains from one sample, sequenced in a study of blood T cell repertoires in COVID-19. This table comes from immunoSEQ multiplex PCR, and its TCRdb copy is limited to in-frame clones, with some not included. Of fewer than 250,000 clones detected, 70% to 90% appear once; the ten largest clones hold 6.5% to 9%. The sample was PBMCs or T cells enriched from blood (not recorded which). The receptors shown here come from a woman aged 40 to 50 with acute COVID-19.

The chain has TRBV3-1 (or the pseudogene TRBV3-2) and TRBJ1-4; D gene ambiguous. The CDR3 runs 15 residues. Germline V gene data show CDR1 as LGHDT and CDR2 as YNNKEL (reference sequence). Trimming shortened V by 4 bases and J by 4 bases, and 13 bases separated the two germline ends. CDR3 nucleotide sequence: TGTGCCAGCAGCCCGAAAGACCCGGGTAATGAAAAACTGTTTTTT. Its translation is CASSPKDPGNEKLFF.

This clone occurred a few times. The rearrangement joins TRBV4-1 to TRBJ2-7; D is perhaps TRBD2 (6 bases). The CDR3 is made up of 16 amino acids. Trimming took 3 bases from V and 1 from J, leaving 16 bases between them. Germline V CDR1 and CDR2: MGHRA, YSYEKL. The CDR3 is CASSHASGLVSYEQYF. For the CDR3, the DNA is TGCGCCAGCAGCCATGCCTCGGGACTTGTTTCCTACGAGCAGTACTTC.

This clone came up many times. This specimen includes other DNA sequences encoding the same CDR3. This chain joins TRBV6-5 and TRBJ1-4, with 8 bases matching TRBD1. Trimming took 6 bases from V and 8 from J; bases not matched to a gene: 11. This CDR3 spans 15 amino acids. The germline V gene encodes CDR1 MNHEY and CDR2 SVGAGI. DNA for the CDR3: TGTGCCAGCAGACAACAGGGGGGTTACAGCGAAAAACTGTTTTTT. Protein: CASRQQGGYSEKLFF.

The gene calls are TRBV7-3 and TRBJ2-6; a possible D gene is TRBD1 (5 bases). The CDR3 is made up of 15 amino acids. V shed 4 bases and J shed 3 bases, with 10 bases lying between them. Germline CDR1 is SGHTA and CDR2 is FQGTGA. Here the CDR3 DNA reads TGTGCCAGCAGCTCCACAGGTTTTGGGGCCAACGTCCTGACTTTC. Translation: CASSSTGFGANVLTF.

The chain employs TRBV10-1 and TRBJ1-2; 8 bases match TRBD1. The trim removed 9 bases at V and 0 bases at J, leaving 3 bases unmatched. Looked up from germline, CDR1 is WNHNN and CDR2 is SYGVQD (reference sequence). The CDR3 loop spans 13 amino acids. As DNA, the CDR3 is TGCGCCAGTTCACAGGGGGCTAACTATGGCTACACCTTC. Protein: CASSQGANYGYTF.

This clone was seen only a few times. The chain employs TRBV11-2 and TRBJ1-5; 9 nucleotides align to TRBD1. Germline V lookup: CDR1 SGHAT, CDR2 FQNNGV. Germline trimming cut 4 bases from V and 0 bases from J; bases unmatched to any gene: 4. The CDR3 has 16 residues. The CDR3 loop reads CASSSGTGYSNQPQHF. In DNA, the CDR3 is TGTGCCAGCAGCTCCGGGACAGGGTATAGCAATCAGCCCCAGCATTTT.

This chain connects TRBV28 to TRBJ1-2; no clear D. Germline V gives CDR1 MDHEN, CDR2 SYDVKM. V shed 7 bases and J shed 0 bases, with 9 bases lying between them. This CDR3 contains 13 residues. The CDR3 loop reads CASTVSTNYGYTF. For the CDR3, the DNA is TGTGCCAGCACGGTATCAACTAACTATGGCTACACCTTC.

In its sample, this clone was seen once. V gene TRBV18 combines with J gene TRBJ2-1; the D is unclear. The germline gives CDR1 KGHSH, CDR2 LQKENI. Trimming removed 3 bases at V and 7 bases at J, with 19 bases between. This CDR3 spans 16 amino acids. CDR3 in DNA: TGTGCCAGCTCACCTCATGTTGCGTCGAATGTGAATGAGCAGTTCTTC. Its translation: CASSPHVASNVNEQFF.

CDR3 amino acids: CASGHGNEQFF. CDR3 bases: TGTGCTAGTGGCCACGGGAATGAGCAGTTCTTC. V is TRBV12-5 and J is TRBJ2-1; D unresolved. This CDR3 has 11 amino acids. V lost 6 bases, J lost 7 bases, and 7 bases lay in between. Germline CDR1 LGHNT, CDR2 FRNRAP. Variable domain in full (rest from reference TRBV12-5 and TRBJ2-1): DARVTQTPRHKVTEMGQEVTMRCQPILGHNTVFWYRQTMMQGLELLAYFRNRAPLDDSGMPKDRFSAEMPDATLATLKIQPSEPRDSAVYFCASGHGNEQFFGPGTRLTVL.